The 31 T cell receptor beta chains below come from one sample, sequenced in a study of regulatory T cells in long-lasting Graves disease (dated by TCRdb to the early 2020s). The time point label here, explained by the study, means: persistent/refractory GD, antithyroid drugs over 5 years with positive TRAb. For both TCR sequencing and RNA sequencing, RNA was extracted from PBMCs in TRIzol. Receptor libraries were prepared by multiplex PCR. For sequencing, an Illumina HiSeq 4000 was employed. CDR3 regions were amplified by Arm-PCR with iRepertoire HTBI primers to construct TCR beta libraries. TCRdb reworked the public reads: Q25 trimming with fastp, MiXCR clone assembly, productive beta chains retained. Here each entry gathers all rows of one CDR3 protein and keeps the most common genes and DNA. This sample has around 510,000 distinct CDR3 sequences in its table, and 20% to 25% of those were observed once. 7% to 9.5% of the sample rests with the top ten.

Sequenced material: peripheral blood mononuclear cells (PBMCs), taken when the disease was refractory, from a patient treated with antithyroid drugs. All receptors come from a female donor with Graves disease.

Here the CDR3 DNA reads TGCGCCAGCAGCTTGGCACAGGGGGCAAACACCGGGGAGCTGTTTTTT. It is translated as CASSLAQGANTGELFF. The chain recombines TRBV5-1 with TRBJ2-2; 9 bases match TRBD1. Germline V gene sequence: CDR1 SGHRS, CDR2 YFSETQ. The CDR3 is 16 amino acids. The V segment lost 0 bases and the J segment 2 bases; nucleotides outside the gene matches: 2. Full variable domain (missing parts from reference TRBV5-1 and TRBJ2-2): KAGVTQTPRYLIKTRGQQVTLSCSPISGHRSVSWYQQTPGQGLQFLFEYFSETQRNKGNFPGRFSGRQFSNSRSEMNVSTLELGDSALYLCASSLAQGANTGELFFGEGSRLTVL.

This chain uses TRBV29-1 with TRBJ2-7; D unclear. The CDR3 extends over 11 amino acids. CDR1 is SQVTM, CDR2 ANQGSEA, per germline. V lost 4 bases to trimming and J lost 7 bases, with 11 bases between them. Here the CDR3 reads CSVGSSREQYF. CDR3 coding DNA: TGCAGCGTTGGGTCTTCACGTGAGCAGTACTTC.

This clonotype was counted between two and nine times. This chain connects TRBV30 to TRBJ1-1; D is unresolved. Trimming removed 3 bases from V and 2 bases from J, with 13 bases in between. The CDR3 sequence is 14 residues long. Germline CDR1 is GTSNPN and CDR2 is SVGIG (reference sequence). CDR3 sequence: CAWRVAGPNTEAFF. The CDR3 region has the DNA TGTGCCTGGAGGGTTGCCGGCCCTAACACTGAAGCTTTCTTT.

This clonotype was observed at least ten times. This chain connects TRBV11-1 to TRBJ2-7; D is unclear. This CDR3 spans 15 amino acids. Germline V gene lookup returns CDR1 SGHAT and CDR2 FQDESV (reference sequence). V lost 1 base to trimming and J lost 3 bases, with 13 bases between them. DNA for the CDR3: TGTGCCAGCAGCTTAGAAAGTGCGGAGAACTACGAGCAGTACTTC. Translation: CASSLESAENYEQYF.

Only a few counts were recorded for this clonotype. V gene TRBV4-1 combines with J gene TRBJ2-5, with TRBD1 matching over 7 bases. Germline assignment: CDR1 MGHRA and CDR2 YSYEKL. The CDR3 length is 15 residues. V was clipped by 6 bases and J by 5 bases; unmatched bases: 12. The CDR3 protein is CASSTTGQSSETQYF. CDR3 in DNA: TGCGCCAGCAGTACCACGGGACAGTCTAGCGAGACCCAGTACTTC.

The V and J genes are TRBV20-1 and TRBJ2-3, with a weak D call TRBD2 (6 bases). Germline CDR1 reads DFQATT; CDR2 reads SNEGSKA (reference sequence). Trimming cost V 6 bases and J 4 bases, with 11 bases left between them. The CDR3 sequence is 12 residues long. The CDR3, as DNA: TGCAGTGCCCGTTGGGAGGCAGATACGCAGTATTTT. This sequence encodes CSARWEADTQYF.

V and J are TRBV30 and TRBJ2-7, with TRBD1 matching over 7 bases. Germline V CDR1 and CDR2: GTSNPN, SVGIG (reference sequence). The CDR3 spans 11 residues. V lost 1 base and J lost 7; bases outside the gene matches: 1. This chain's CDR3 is CAWSGQGEQYF. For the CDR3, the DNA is TGTGCCTGGAGTGGACAGGGTGAGCAGTACTTC.

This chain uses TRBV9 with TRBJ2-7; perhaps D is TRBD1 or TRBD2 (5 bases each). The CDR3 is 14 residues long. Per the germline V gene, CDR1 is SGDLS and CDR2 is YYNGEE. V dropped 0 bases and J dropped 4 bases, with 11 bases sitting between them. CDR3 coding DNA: TGTGCCAGCAGCGTAGGGGGGAGACAGTACGAGCAGTACTTC. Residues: CASSVGGRQYEQYF.

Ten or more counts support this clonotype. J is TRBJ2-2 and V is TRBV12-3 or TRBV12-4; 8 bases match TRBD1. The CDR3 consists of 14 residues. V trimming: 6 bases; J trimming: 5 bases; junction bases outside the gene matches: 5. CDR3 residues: CASRPTGVTGELFF. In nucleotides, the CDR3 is TGTGCCAGCAGGCCGACAGGGGTAACCGGGGAGCTGTTTTTT.

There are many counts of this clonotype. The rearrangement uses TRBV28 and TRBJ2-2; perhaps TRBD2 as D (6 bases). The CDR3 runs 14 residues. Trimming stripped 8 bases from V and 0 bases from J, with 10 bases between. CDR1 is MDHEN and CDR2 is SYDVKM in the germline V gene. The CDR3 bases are TGTGCCAGCGGGAGGAGAACGAACACCGGGGAGCTGTTTTTT. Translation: CASGRRTNTGELFF.

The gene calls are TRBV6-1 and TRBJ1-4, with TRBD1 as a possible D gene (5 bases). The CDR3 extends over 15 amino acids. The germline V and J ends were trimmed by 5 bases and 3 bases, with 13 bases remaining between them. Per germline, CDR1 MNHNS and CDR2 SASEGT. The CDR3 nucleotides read TGTGCCAGCAGTCCCACGGGGGGGGCTAATGAAAAACTGTTTTTT. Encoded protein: CASSPTGGANEKLFF.

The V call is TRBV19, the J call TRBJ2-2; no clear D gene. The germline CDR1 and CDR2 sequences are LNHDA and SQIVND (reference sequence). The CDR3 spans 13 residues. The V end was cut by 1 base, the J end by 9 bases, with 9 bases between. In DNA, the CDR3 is TGTGCCAGTAGTATAGGGTCCGAGAGGGAGCTGTTTTTT. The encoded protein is CASSIGSERELFF.

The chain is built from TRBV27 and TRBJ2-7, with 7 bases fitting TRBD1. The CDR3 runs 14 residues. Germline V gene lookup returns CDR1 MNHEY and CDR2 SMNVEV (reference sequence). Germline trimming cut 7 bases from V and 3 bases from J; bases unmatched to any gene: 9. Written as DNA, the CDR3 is TGTGCCAGCACCTCCGGGACAGTCAACTACGAGCAGTACTTC. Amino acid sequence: CASTSGTVNYEQYF.

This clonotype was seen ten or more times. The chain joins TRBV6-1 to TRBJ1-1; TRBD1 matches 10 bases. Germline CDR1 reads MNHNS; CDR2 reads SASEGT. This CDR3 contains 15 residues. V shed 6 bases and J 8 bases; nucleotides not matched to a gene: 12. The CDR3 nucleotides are TGTGCCAGCAGGGTTTCTATCGACAGGGGGCTCGAAGCTTTCTTT. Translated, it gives CASRVSIDRGLEAFF.

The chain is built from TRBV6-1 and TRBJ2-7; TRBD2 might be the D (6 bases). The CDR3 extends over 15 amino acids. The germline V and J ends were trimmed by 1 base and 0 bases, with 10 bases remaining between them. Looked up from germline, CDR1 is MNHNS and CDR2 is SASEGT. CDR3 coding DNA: TGTGCCAGCAGTGAAGGGGACTGGAGCTCCTACGAGCAGTACTTC. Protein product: CASSEGDWSSYEQYF.

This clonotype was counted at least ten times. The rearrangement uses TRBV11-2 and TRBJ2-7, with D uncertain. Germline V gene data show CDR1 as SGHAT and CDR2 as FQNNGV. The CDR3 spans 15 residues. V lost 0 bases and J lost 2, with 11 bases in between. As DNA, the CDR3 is TGTGCCAGCAGCTTAGATCGTGGCAGTCCCTACGAGCAGTACTTC. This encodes CASSLDRGSPYEQYF.

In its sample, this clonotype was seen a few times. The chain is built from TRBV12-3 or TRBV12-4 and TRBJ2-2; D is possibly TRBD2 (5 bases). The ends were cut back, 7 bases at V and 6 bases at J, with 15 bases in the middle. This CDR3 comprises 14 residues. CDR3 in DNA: TGTGCCAGCACCTTGAGGGATTCGGCCGGGGAGCTGTTTTTT. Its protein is CASTLRDSAGELFF.

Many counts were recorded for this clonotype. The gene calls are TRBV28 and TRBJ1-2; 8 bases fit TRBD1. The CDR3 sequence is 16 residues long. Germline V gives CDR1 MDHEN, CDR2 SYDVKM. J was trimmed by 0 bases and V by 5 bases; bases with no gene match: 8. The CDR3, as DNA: TGTGCCAGCAGTACCTCTGGACAGGGCCCTAACTATGGCTACACCTTC. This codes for CASSTSGQGPNYGYTF.

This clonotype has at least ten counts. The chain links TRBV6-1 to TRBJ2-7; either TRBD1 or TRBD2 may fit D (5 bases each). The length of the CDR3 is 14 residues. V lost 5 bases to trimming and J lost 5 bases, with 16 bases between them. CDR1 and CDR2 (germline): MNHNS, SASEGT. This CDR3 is CASSPDWDLHEQYF. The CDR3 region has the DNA TGTGCCAGCAGTCCGGACTGGGACCTCCACGAGCAGTACTTC.

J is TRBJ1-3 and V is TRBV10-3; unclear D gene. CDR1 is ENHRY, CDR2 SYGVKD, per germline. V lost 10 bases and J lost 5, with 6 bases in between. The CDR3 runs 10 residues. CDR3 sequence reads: CATRRNTIYF. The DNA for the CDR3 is TGTGCCACTCGGAGAAACACCATATATTTT.

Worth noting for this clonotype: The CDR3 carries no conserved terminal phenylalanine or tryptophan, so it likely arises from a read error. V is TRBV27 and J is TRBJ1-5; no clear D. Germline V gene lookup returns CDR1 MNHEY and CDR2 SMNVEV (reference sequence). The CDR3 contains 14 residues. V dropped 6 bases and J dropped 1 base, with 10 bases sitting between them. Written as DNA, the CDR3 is TGTGCCAGCAGCCCTGAAGGAAGCAATCAGCCCCAGCATCTT. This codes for CASSPEGSNQPQHL.

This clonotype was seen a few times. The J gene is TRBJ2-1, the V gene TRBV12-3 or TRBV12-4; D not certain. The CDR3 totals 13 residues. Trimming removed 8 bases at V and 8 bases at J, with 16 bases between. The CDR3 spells CASQEQPSDEQFF. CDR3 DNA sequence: TGTGCCAGCCAGGAGCAGCCCTCCGATGAGCAGTTCTTC.

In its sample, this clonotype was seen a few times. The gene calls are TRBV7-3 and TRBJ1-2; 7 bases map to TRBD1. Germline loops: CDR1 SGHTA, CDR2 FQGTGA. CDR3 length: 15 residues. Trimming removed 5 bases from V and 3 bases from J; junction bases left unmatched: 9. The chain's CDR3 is CASSPVGGIDYGYTF. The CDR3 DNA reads TGTGCCAGCAGCCCAGTAGGGGGCATCGACTATGGCTACACCTTC.

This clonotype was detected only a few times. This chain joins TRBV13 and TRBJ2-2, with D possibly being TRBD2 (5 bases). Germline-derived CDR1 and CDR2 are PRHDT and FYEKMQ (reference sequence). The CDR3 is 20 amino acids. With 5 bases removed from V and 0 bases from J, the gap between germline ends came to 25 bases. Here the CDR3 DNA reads TGTGCCAGCAGCCCACCGTGGGCTAGCACCGAACCTTCGAACACCGGGGAGCTGTTTTTT. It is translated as CASSPPWASTEPSNTGELFF.

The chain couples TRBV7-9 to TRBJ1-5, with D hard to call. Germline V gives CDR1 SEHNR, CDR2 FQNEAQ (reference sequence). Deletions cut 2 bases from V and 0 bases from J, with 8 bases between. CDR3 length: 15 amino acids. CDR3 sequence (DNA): TGTGCCAGCAGCTTACCCGGTGATAGCAATCAGCCCCAGCATTTT. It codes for CASSLPGDSNQPQHF.

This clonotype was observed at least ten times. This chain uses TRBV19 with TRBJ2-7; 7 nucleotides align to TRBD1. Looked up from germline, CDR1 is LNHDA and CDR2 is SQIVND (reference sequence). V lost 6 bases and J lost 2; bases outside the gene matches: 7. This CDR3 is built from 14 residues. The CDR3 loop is CASSPGGPPYEQYF. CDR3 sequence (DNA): TGTGCCAGTAGCCCAGGGGGTCCACCCTACGAGCAGTACTTC.

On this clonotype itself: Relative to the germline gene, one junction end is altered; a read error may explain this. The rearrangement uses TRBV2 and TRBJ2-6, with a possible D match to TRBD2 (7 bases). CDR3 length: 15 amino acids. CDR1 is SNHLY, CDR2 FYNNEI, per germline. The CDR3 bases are TGTGCCAGCAGTGAACGGGGGGCTGGGGCCGACGTCCTGACTTTC. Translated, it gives CASSERGAGADVLTF.

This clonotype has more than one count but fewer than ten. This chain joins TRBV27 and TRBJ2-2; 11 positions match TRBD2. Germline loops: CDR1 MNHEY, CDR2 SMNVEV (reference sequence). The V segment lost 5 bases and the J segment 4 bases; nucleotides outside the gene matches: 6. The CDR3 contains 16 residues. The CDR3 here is CASSHPSGGSTGELFF. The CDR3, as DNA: TGTGCCAGCAGTCACCCTAGCGGGGGGAGCACCGGGGAGCTGTTTTTT.

Written as DNA, the CDR3 is TGTGCCACGGGGGCTCGGAATGAGCAGTTCTTC. It encodes CATGARNEQFF. This sequence joins TRBV28 and TRBJ2-1; tentatively, D is TRBD1 or TRBD2 (6 bases each). Trimming took 10 bases from V and 7 from J, leaving 11 bases between them. This CDR3 has 11 amino acids. In germline, CDR1 is MDHEN, CDR2 SYDVKM.

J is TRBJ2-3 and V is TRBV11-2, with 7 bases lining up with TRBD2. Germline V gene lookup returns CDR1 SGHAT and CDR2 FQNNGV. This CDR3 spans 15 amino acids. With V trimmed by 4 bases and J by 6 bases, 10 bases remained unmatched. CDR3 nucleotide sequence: TGTGCCAGCAGCTCGGGACTACCTCCCGGGGATACGCAGTATTTT. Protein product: CASSSGLPPGDTQYF.

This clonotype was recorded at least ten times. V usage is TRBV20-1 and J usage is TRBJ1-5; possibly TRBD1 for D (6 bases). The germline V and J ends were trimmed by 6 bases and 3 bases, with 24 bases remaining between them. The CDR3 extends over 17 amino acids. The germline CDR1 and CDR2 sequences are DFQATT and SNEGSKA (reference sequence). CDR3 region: CSATPYHIQGFNQPQHF. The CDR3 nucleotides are TGCAGTGCGACCCCTTATCACATTCAGGGGTTCAATCAGCCCCAGCATTTT.